Given below is one T cell receptor (beta chain) in context. The sample comes from a study of blood T cell repertoires in COVID-19. Study summary: Specimens from acute and convalescent COVID-19 originated in the United States, Italy and Spain. The cDNA or gDNA used as material had been derived from T cells, B-cell-depleted T cells, or PBMCs.

V was pared by 6 bases and J by 3 bases, with 15 bases between. Per the germline V gene, CDR1 is MDHEN and CDR2 is SYDVKM. The CDR3 extends over 14 amino acids. Authors' analysis steps: Using reference gene primer amplification, nucleated cell counts were estimated. Method: immunoSEQ multiplex PCR; TCRdb's copy keeps in-frame clones and lacks some. D and trimming were read from the DNA, whereas the V and J calls and clone size are those reported in that table. In the table there are 190,000 or so clones, 85% to 90% of which are singletons. The V call is TRBV28, the J call TRBJ2-7; D gene ambiguous. Sequenced: peripheral blood. This clonotype was obtained from a man aged 55-75 years who had recovered from COVID-19. Here the CDR3 reads CASSPPEALYEQYF. The CDR3 DNA sequence: TGTGCCAGCAGCCCTCCTGAAGCCCTCTACGAGCAGTACTTC.